Presented here are 26 T cell receptor beta chains from one specimen sequenced in a study of blood T cells in healthy people across ages. A J-beta primer mix and a sample-barcoded 5' primer were used in a second PCR of about 6 to 12 cycles. One entry per CDR3 protein, called by TCRdb with MiXCR from the 5' RACE reads. This table holds some 860,000 distinct CDR3 sequences, just over 55% found once. What was sequenced was blood. These receptors were collected from a man aged 40-49 years in good health.

This clonotype was counted a few times. The gene calls are TRBV27 and TRBJ2-7; 9 bases match TRBD1. J lost 2 bases, V lost 1 base, and 6 bases had no gene match. There are 16 residues in the CDR3. Germline V gene sequence: CDR1 MNHEY, CDR2 SMNVEV (reference sequence). CDR3: CASSLWGQGGPYEQYF. The CDR3 DNA sequence: TGTGCCAGCAGTTTATGGGGACAGGGAGGCCCCTACGAGCAGTACTTC.

The chain carries TRBV5-4 and TRBJ1-2; D perhaps matches TRBD1 (5 bases). The CDR3 runs to 15 residues. Germline CDR1 SGHNT, CDR2 YYREEE (reference sequence). Trimming cost V 3 bases and J 4 bases, with 16 bases left between them. The CDR3 nucleotides read TGTGCCAGCAGCTCATCCCTGGGTGGGACCTATGGCTACACCTTC. It encodes CASSSSLGGTYGYTF.

V and J are TRBV7-2 and TRBJ1-4, with no clear D. The CDR3 covers 15 residues. Per germline, CDR1 SGHTA and CDR2 FQGNSA. V was clipped by 5 bases and J by 3 bases, with 13 bases between them. The CDR3 sequence: CASSRPRAANEKLFF. CDR3 coding DNA: TGTGCCAGCAGCCGACCGAGGGCTGCTAATGAAAAACTGTTTTTT.

This chain joins TRBV5-1 and TRBJ2-3; 14 nucleotides line up with TRBD2. Germline CDR1 is SGHRS and CDR2 is YFSETQ. There are 18 residues in the CDR3. J lost 4 bases, V lost 1 base, and 8 bases had no gene match. The chain's CDR3 is CASSLSGTSGGGADTQYF. In nucleotides, the CDR3 is TGCGCCAGCAGCTTGTCTGGGACTAGCGGGGGCGGGGCAGATACGCAGTATTTT.

This sequence joins TRBV6-1 and TRBJ2-3, with 8 bases that match TRBD2. CDR3 length: 17 amino acids. V was clipped by 4 bases and J by 0 bases; unmatched bases: 9. Germline CDR1 MNHNS, CDR2 SASEGT. This chain's CDR3 is CASSGDAGGYSTDTQYF. CDR3 nucleotide sequence: TGTGCCAGCAGTGGAGACGCGGGGGGATATAGCACAGATACGCAGTATTTT.

This chain joins TRBV24-1 and TRBJ2-1; 7 nucleotides match TRBD1. CDR3 size: 16 residues. After removal of 3 bases from V and 8 bases from J, the junction contained 12 bases not matched to a gene. Germline V gene lookup returns CDR1 KGHDR and CDR2 SFDVKD. CDR3 in amino acids: CATSDDSDRVVDEQFF. CDR3 bases: TGTGCCACCAGTGATGATTCCGACAGGGTTGTCGATGAGCAGTTCTTC.

This rearrangement joins TRBV20-1 to TRBJ2-4; D not resolved. Trimming removed 4 bases at V and 0 bases at J, with 7 bases between. The CDR3 covers 13 residues. Germline V CDR1 and CDR2: DFQATT, SNEGSKA (reference sequence). The CDR3 loop reads CSANSLAKNIQYF. DNA for the CDR3: TGCAGTGCTAACAGTCTAGCCAAAAACATTCAGTACTTC.

The rearrangement uses TRBV4-3 and TRBJ2-3; D could derive from TRBD1 or TRBD2 (5 bases each). The CDR3 contains 16 residues. Germline values: CDR1 LGHNA, CDR2 YSLEER. V gave up 4 bases and J gave up 2 bases, with 16 bases separating them. The CDR3 coding sequence is TGCGCCAGCAGCCCCTCCTTAAGGGACCCCACAGATACGCAGTATTTT. Amino acid sequence: CASSPSLRDPTDTQYF.

Only a few counts were recorded for this clonotype. This chain links TRBV20-1 with TRBJ1-5; the D is unclear. V was clipped by 1 base and J by 4 bases, with 11 bases between them. CDR3 size: 14 residues. Per germline, CDR1 DFQATT and CDR2 SNEGSKA (reference sequence). CDR3 DNA: TGCAGTGCTAGAGGCGCGGCCTTGAATCAGCCCCAGCATTTT. It encodes CSARGAALNQPQHF.

The table lists this clonotype with many counts. V usage is TRBV5-1 and J usage is TRBJ2-1; D is unclear. The CDR3 is 13 residues long. The germline CDR1 and CDR2 sequences are SGHRS and YFSETQ. With 4 bases removed from V and 7 bases from J, the gap between germline ends came to 12 bases. CDR3 bases: TGCGCCAGCAGCGCCAACGTGGGGAATGAGCAGTTCTTC. Translation gives CASSANVGNEQFF.

Only a few counts were recorded for this clonotype. This chain links TRBV28 with TRBJ2-3, with 14 bases fitting TRBD2. Germline V gives CDR1 MDHEN, CDR2 SYDVKM. CDR3 size: 23 residues. The J segment lost 0 bases and the V segment lost 4 bases, leaving 21 bases of the junction unmatched. CDR3 nucleotide sequence: TGTGCCAGCAGTTCCCAAACTAATATAAAACCGGGACTAGCGGGGGAGAGCACAGATACGCAGTATTTT. This translates into CASSSQTNIKPGLAGESTDTQYF.

The chain joins TRBV7-8 to TRBJ2-7, with TRBD1 matching 8 bases. CDR3 length: 14 residues. Trimming cost V 5 bases and J 4 bases; bases outside gene matches: 7. Looked up from germline, CDR1 is SGHVS and CDR2 is FQNEAQ. DNA of the CDR3: TGTGCCAGCAGCCAACCGGGACAGGATTACGAGCAGTACTTC. Translation: CASSQPGQDYEQYF.

The chain is built from TRBV9 and TRBJ2-5, with 10 positions matching TRBD1. With 1 base clipped from V and 3 bases from J, the junction kept 6 bases outside the gene matches. In germline, CDR1 is SGDLS, CDR2 YYNGEE. There are 16 residues in the CDR3. CDR3: CASSVFPGTGEETQYF. CDR3 nucleotides: TGTGCCAGCAGCGTATTCCCCGGGACAGGGGAAGAGACCCAGTACTTC.

The rearrangement uses TRBV2 and TRBJ2-5, with D perhaps matching TRBD1 (5 bases). Germline loops: CDR1 SNHLY, CDR2 FYNNEI. The CDR3 spans 16 residues. With 1 base removed from V and 5 bases from J, the gap between germline ends came to 17 bases. The DNA for the CDR3 is TGTGCCAGCAGTGAAGATTCCAGGAGACCAGGGGAGACCCAGTACTTC. Its translation: CASSEDSRRPGETQYF.

As regards this clonotype: One junction end does not reproduce the germline sequence, and a read error may be involved. The CDR3 nucleotides are TGTGCCAGCAGTGACGCAATAATGGTATCCGGGGGCTGCACCTTC. This encodes CASSDAIMVSGGCTF. This chain uses TRBV28 with TRBJ1-2, with D perhaps matching TRBD1 (6 bases). The CDR3 sequence is 15 residues long. From germline, CDR1 is MDHEN and CDR2 SYDVKM.

About this clonotype: The junction differs from germline at one of its ends, possibly a read error. The chain links TRBV7-3 to TRBJ2-3; D gene uncertain. Germline CDR1 and CDR2: SGHTA and FQGTGA. The CDR3 is 14 amino acids. The CDR3 sequence: CASSLTSAQDMQYF. CDR3 nucleotides: TGTGCCAGCAGCTTAACATCCGCCCAAGATATGCAGTATTTT.

With respect to this clonotype: It is unclear where the CDR3 begins or ends on the DNA, so no DNA is shown, and the CDR3 is as TCRdb lists it. The chain has TRBV14 and TRBJ2-1. Germline CDR1 SGHDN, CDR2 FVKESK. The CDR3 length is 12 residues, termini included. The CDR3 here is CASSHFGNEQFF.

This clonotype was observed once. This chain connects TRBV12-3 or TRBV12-4 to TRBJ2-1; D call uncertain. Trimming took off 6 bases at V and 4 bases at J, with 13 bases between the two ends. The CDR3 consists of 14 residues. In DNA, the CDR3 is TGTGCCAGCAGGGCTCTTAGCACTTACAATGAGCAGTTCTTC. Translation: CASRALSTYNEQFF.

In this sample, this clonotype turned up a few times. The CDR3 nucleotides are TGTGCCAGCAGCCCACTAGGCGGATACAATGAGCAGTTCTTC. It codes for CASSPLGGYNEQFF. The genes are TRBV7-2 and TRBJ2-1; possibly TRBD2 for D (5 bases). The V gene's germline CDR1 is SGHTA and CDR2 FQGNSA. CDR3 length: 14 amino acids. V lost 5 bases, J lost 4 bases, and 12 bases lay in between.

The rearrangement joins TRBV6-5 to TRBJ2-5, with D maybe TRBD2 (6 bases). In germline, CDR1 is MNHEY, CDR2 SVGAGI. The CDR3 length is 16 residues. V shed 6 bases and J shed 11 bases, with 28 bases lying between them. CDR3 sequence (DNA): TGTGCCAGCAGCCGCCGGGACTTCAGAAAGTACAATGAGCAGTACTTC. Amino acid sequence: CASSRRDFRKYNEQYF.

The chain carries TRBV7-3 and TRBJ2-3, with D unclear. Trimming stripped 2 bases from V and 2 bases from J, with 5 bases between. Germline CDR1 and CDR2: SGHTA and FQGTGA. The CDR3 covers 13 residues. The CDR3 reads CASSLDITDTQYF. For the CDR3, the DNA is TGTGCCAGCAGCTTAGATATCACAGATACGCAGTATTTT.

This chain links TRBV6-6 with TRBJ1-5; D is unresolved. The V end lost 6 bases, the J end lost 7 bases, and 16 bases lay between the germline ends. The CDR3 has 14 residues. Germline values: CDR1 MNHNY, CDR2 SVGAGI (reference sequence). The CDR3: CASSSEGLGQPQHF. The CDR3 nucleotides are TGTGCCAGCAGCTCGGAGGGCCTAGGCCAGCCCCAGCATTTT.

This clonotype came up a few times. The rearrangement joins TRBV6-2 or TRBV6-3 to TRBJ2-5; D is perhaps TRBD2 (5 bases). With 5 bases removed from V and 5 bases from J, the gap between germline ends came to 9 bases. This CDR3 contains 12 residues. Germline-derived CDR1 and CDR2 are MNHEY and SVGEGT. The CDR3 sequence: CASSRTRETQYF. The CDR3 nucleotides are TGTGCCAGCAGTAGGACTCGTGAGACCCAGTACTTC.

This clonotype was seen once. CDR3 amino acids: CASSLASLENEQFF. The CDR3, as DNA: TGCGCCAGCAGCTTGGCCAGTTTAGAGAATGAGCAGTTCTTC. The V call is TRBV5-1, the J call TRBJ2-1, with no clear D. Deletions cut 0 bases from V and 7 bases from J, with 11 bases between. CDR1 and CDR2 from the germline V gene are SGHRS and YFSETQ. This CDR3 has 14 amino acids.

This clonotype was recorded a few times. The rearrangement uses TRBV20-1 and TRBJ2-7, with TRBD2 matching 9 bases. The CDR3 extends over 15 amino acids. Germline values: CDR1 DFQATT, CDR2 SNEGSKA (reference sequence). V was clipped by 3 bases and J by 3 bases; unmatched bases: 9. In DNA form, the CDR3 reads TGCAGTGCTAGGGATTCCTGGACTAGCGACTACGAGCAGTACTTC. Amino acids: CSARDSWTSDYEQYF.

CDR3 coding DNA: TGTGCCAGCAGTTTCAACAGCCGTCACGAGCAGTACTTC. Its translation is CASSFNSRHEQYF. The V call is TRBV27, the J call TRBJ2-7; D unclear. CDR1 and CDR2 (germline): MNHEY, SMNVEV (reference sequence). V was trimmed by 3 bases and J by 5 bases, leaving 11 bases between them. The CDR3 runs to 13 residues.